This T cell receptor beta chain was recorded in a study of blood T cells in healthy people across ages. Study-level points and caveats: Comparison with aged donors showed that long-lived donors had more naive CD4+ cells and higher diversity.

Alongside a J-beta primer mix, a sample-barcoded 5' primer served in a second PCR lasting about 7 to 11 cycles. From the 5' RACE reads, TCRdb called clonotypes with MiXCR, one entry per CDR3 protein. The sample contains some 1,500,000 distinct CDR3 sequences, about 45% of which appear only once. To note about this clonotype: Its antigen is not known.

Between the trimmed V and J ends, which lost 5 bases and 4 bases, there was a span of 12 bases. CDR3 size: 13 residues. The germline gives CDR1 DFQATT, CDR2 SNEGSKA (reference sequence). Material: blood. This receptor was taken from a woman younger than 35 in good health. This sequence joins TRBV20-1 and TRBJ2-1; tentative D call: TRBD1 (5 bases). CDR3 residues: CSAPTGAYNEQFF. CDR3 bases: TGCAGTGCTCCAACAGGCGCTTACAATGAGCAGTTCTTC.